Each of the 21 T cell receptor beta chains below was sequenced from the same sample in a study of T cell repertoires in cytomegalovirus infection. No cognate antigen is known for these TCRs. TCRdb reprocessed the reads via MiXCR and lists one record per CDR3 protein. This sample has roughly 800,000 distinct CDR3 sequences, with 29% found just once. Sequenced here: cultured CD8+ T cells from PBMCs, sampled from culture after CMV antigen stimulation. The receptors originated from a human donor in good health (CMV status not recorded). Some clones in this sample may be carry-over from other donors' samples.

The chain recombines TRBV5-1 with TRBJ1-1, with 9 nucleotides matching TRBD1. After removal of 4 bases from V and 5 bases from J, the junction contained 9 bases not matched to a gene. This CDR3 has 15 amino acids. Germline lookup yields CDR1 SGHRS and CDR2 YFSETQ. The CDR3 DNA sequence: TGCGCCAGCAGCGCATGGACAGGGGCTAGGACTGAAGCTTTCTTT. The encoded protein is CASSAWTGARTEAFF.

There are many counts of this clonotype. The germline gene is not matched at one end of the junction; a read error may be the cause. The rearrangement links TRBV7-7 to TRBJ2-1; TRBD2 agrees at 7 bases. The germline V gene has CDR1 SSHAT and CDR2 FNYEAQ (reference sequence). This CDR3 has 15 residues. CDR3 bases: TGTGCTAGCAGCACAGCGACTAGCCCGTACAATGAGCAGTTCTTC. Translated: CASSTATSPYNEQFF.

V gene TRBV6-8 combines with J gene TRBJ2-1; 9 bases agree with TRBD1. CDR1 is MNHGY, CDR2 SAAAGT, per germline. This CDR3 has 16 residues. With 0 bases clipped from V and 3 bases from J, the junction kept 3 bases outside the gene matches. The CDR3: CASSYSRTGVYNEQFF. CDR3 nucleotide sequence: TGTGCCAGCAGTTACTCGCGGACAGGGGTCTACAATGAGCAGTTCTTC.

This clonotype was seen repeatedly, ten times or more. The chain has TRBV12-3 or TRBV12-4 and TRBJ2-5, with D hard to call. V was trimmed by 7 bases and J by 5 bases, leaving 8 bases between them. The CDR3 loop spans 11 amino acids. CDR3 loop: CASTLGETQYF. The CDR3 DNA reads as TGTGCCAGCACCCTCGGGGAGACCCAGTACTTC.

The CDR3: CSGIPTGSYNEQFF. DNA for the CDR3: TGCAGTGGCATCCCCACTGGGAGCTACAATGAGCAGTTCTTC. The chain has TRBV20-1 and TRBJ2-1; D may be TRBD2 (5 bases). The CDR3 runs 14 residues. Trimming cost V 7 bases and J 3 bases, with 16 bases left between them. Germline assignment: CDR1 DFQATT and CDR2 SNEGSKA (reference sequence).

This clonotype was counted a few times. The gene calls are TRBV19 and TRBJ2-1; 7 bases are a match to TRBD2. CDR1 LNHDA and CDR2 SQIVND come from the germline V gene (reference sequence). The CDR3 covers 15 residues. Trimming removed 0 bases from V and 6 bases from J; junction bases left unmatched: 5. The CDR3 bases are TGTGCCAGTAGTATAGATCTCGGGGGGAGCAATGAGCAGTTCTTC. Translating gives CASSIDLGGSNEQFF.

The chain has TRBV7-6 and TRBJ1-6, with D maybe TRBD1 (6 bases). Germline CDR1 is SGHVS and CDR2 is FNYEAQ. CDR3 length: 17 residues. Trimming stripped 1 base from V and 0 bases from J, with 10 bases between. The DNA for the CDR3 is TGTGCCAGCAGCTTAGGAGGGGGTAGCTCCTATAATTCACCCCTCCACTTT. It codes for CASSLGGGSSYNSPLHF.

The V call is TRBV6-1, the J call TRBJ1-2, with D unresolved. Between the trimmed V and J ends, which lost 4 bases and 3 bases, there was a span of 12 bases. CDR1 is MNHNS and CDR2 is SASEGT in the germline V gene. The CDR3 spans 14 residues. The CDR3 coding sequence is TGTGCCAGCAGTGTGACACCTATGGACTATGGCTACACCTTC. As protein: CASSVTPMDYGYTF.

This chain links TRBV4-3 with TRBJ2-5, with TRBD1 matching over 11 bases. The CDR3 totals 17 residues. CDR1 LGHNA and CDR2 YSLEER come from the germline V gene. Trimming took 0 bases from V and 5 from J; bases not matched to a gene: 8. Here the CDR3 reads CASSQDRLGQGGETQYF. CDR3 in DNA: TGCGCCAGCAGCCAAGATCGACTGGGACAGGGGGGCGAGACCCAGTACTTC.

This chain uses TRBV4-2 with TRBJ1-1; TRBD1 is a possible D gene (6 bases). The CDR3 consists of 12 residues. V lost 3 bases to trimming and J lost 8 bases, with 10 bases between them. CDR1 and CDR2 (germline): LGHNA, YNFKEQ. The CDR3 protein is CASSQEGGEAFF. In DNA form, the CDR3 reads TGTGCCAGCAGCCAGGAGGGGGGCGAAGCTTTCTTT.

V is TRBV27 and J is TRBJ2-7; weak D call: TRBD1 (6 bases). CDR1 MNHEY and CDR2 SMNVEV come from the germline V gene (reference sequence). There are 15 residues in the CDR3. The V gene lost 6 bases and the J gene lost 2 bases, with 17 bases spanning the gap. The CDR3 region is CASSTDSHLTYEQYF. Written as DNA, the CDR3 is TGTGCCAGCAGCACGGACAGCCACCTCACCTACGAGCAGTACTTC.

The CDR3 region is CASSENSQNEQFF. CDR3 in DNA: TGTGCCAGCAGTGAGAACTCCCAGAATGAGCAGTTCTTC. The chain combines TRBV2 with TRBJ2-1; the D is unclear. Germline values: CDR1 SNHLY, CDR2 FYNNEI. This CDR3 has 13 residues. Trimming cost V 3 bases and J 7 bases, with 10 bases left between them.

This clonotype came up a few times. The chain uses TRBV5-6 and TRBJ1-6; D is unclear. The CDR3 spans 14 residues. Trimming removed 0 bases from V and 5 bases from J, with 6 bases in between. The germline gives CDR1 SGHDT, CDR2 YYEEEE. The CDR3 loop is CASSLESHNSPLHF. Written as DNA, the CDR3 is TGTGCCAGCAGCTTGGAAAGCCATAATTCACCCCTCCACTTT.

This chain connects TRBV4-1 to TRBJ2-2; D assignment may be TRBD1 or TRBD2 (6 bases each). The CDR3 contains 15 residues. From germline, CDR1 is MGHRA and CDR2 YSYEKL. The V and J ends lost 0 bases and 4 bases respectively, with 9 bases between them. DNA of the CDR3: TGCGCCAGCAGCCAAGAACAGGGAGGCACCGGGGAGCTGTTTTTT. Encoded protein: CASSQEQGGTGELFF.

Details on this clonotype: At one boundary the junction diverges from the germline segment, which might be a read error. V and J are TRBV7-9 and TRBJ1-1; D not resolved. CDR1 SEHNR and CDR2 FQNEAQ come from the germline V gene (reference sequence). The CDR3 is 9 amino acids. The CDR3 sequence: CASSPHPVF. The CDR3, as DNA: TGTGCCAGCAGCCCGCATCCGGTATTT. The variable domain in full, with the rest retrieved from reference TRBV7-9 and TRBJ1-1, is DTGVSQNPRHKITKRGQNVTFRCDPISEHNRLYWYRQTLGQGPEFLTYFQNEAQLEKSRLLSDRFSAERPKGSFSTLEIQRTEQGDSAMYLCASSPHPVFGQGTRLTVV.

This clonotype was seen a handful of times. The chain has TRBV3-1 and TRBJ1-2; D remains ambiguous. Trimming cost V 0 bases and J 8 bases, with 16 bases left between them. CDR1 LGHDT and CDR2 YNNKEL come from the germline V gene (reference sequence). The CDR3 is 15 residues long. CDR3 coding DNA: TGTGCCAGCAGCCAAGATAGGAGGGAAGGAGAGGGCTACACCTTC. This sequence encodes CASSQDRREGEGYTF.

This CDR3 is CASSLSGGVSRNEQFF. The DNA for the CDR3 is TGCGCCAGCAGCCTTAGCGGGGGGGTCTCTCGCAATGAGCAGTTCTTC. The chain links TRBV4-1 to TRBJ2-1; 11 bases agree with TRBD2. This CDR3 spans 16 amino acids. J was trimmed by 6 bases and V by 4 bases; bases with no gene match: 8. Germline loops: CDR1 MGHRA, CDR2 YSYEKL.

The chain links TRBV6-2 or TRBV6-3 to TRBJ2-1; no definite D call. The CDR3 consists of 13 residues. CDR1 and CDR2 (germline): MNHEY, SVGEGT. With 1 base removed from V and 3 bases from J, the gap between germline ends came to 4 bases. In DNA, the CDR3 is TGTGCCAGCAGTTACTACCACTACAATGAGCAGTTCTTC. It codes for CASSYYHYNEQFF.

This clonotype was detected only a few times. V gene TRBV7-6 combines with J gene TRBJ2-7; 12 bases are shared with TRBD1. J gave up 5 bases and V 5 bases, and 16 bases lay outside the gene matches. The germline CDR1 and CDR2 sequences are SGHVS and FNYEAQ. CDR3 size: 18 residues. The CDR3 here is CASSTIPGQGAEGNEQYF. CDR3 bases: TGTGCCAGCAGCACTATTCCGGGACAGGGGGCCGAGGGCAACGAGCAGTACTTC.

This clonotype has a count of ten or more. The chain recombines TRBV7-8 with TRBJ1-1; D is possibly TRBD1 (5 bases). Trimming removed 6 bases from V and 0 bases from J, with 14 bases in between. The CDR3 totals 15 residues. The germline gives CDR1 SGHVS, CDR2 FQNEAQ. The CDR3 loop is CASSWDWGLNTEAFF. Here the CDR3 DNA reads TGTGCCAGCAGTTGGGATTGGGGACTGAACACTGAAGCTTTCTTT.

This clonotype was detected only a few times. The chain has TRBV15 and TRBJ2-1, with D perhaps TRBD2 (5 bases). This CDR3 comprises 15 residues. Germline-derived CDR1 and CDR2 are LNHNV and YYDKDF (reference sequence). Trimming cost V 5 bases and J 2 bases, with 13 bases left between them. The CDR3: CATSPSRGTYNEQFF. The CDR3 coding sequence is TGTGCCACCAGCCCTTCGAGAGGGACCTACAATGAGCAGTTCTTC.